Shown below are 3 T cell receptor beta chains from a single sample sequenced in a study of blood T cell repertoires in COVID-19 (dated by TCRdb to 2018 to 2020). Libraries were made using the immunoSEQ multiplex PCR assay. The immuneACCESS repertoire file appears here via TCRdb, limited to in-frame rearrangements. These files lack a portion of the clones; in checked studies, under half of the deficit traces to unresolved V genes, and the cause of the others is not known. This sample holds about 310,000 clones; around 90% were observed only once. The top ten constitute 1% of the sample. Specimen: peripheral blood. The source is a middle-aged man with active or convalescent COVID-19.

V usage is TRBV19 and J usage is TRBJ2-7; 10 bases match TRBD1. The CDR3 is 12 amino acids. In germline, CDR1 is LNHDA, CDR2 SQIVND (reference sequence). V lost 6 bases, J lost 4 bases, and 0 bases stayed unmatched. CDR3 coding DNA: TGTGCCAGTAGGGACAGGGGGTACGAGCAGTACTTC. Translated: CASRDRGYEQYF.

This rearrangement joins TRBV7-9 to TRBJ2-6, with TRBD1 matching over 9 bases. This CDR3 spans 15 amino acids. V shed 10 bases, J shed 0 bases, and the junction held 4 bases outside the gene matches. CDR1 and CDR2 (germline): SEHNR, FQNEAQ (reference sequence). The CDR3 here is CAIGQGFSGANVLTF. CDR3 DNA sequence: TGTGCCATTGGACAGGGGTTCTCTGGGGCCAACGTCCTGACTTTC. The entire variable domain, with the rest obtained from reference TRBV7-9 and TRBJ2-6, is as follows: DTGVSQNPRHKITKRGQNVTFRCDPISEHNRLYWYRQTLGQGPEFLTYFQNEAQLEKSRLLSDRFSAERPKGSFSTLEIQRTEQGDSAMYLCAIGQGFSGANVLTFGAGSRLTVL.

This rearrangement joins TRBV7-9 to TRBJ1-1; D is unclear. This CDR3 region has 11 residues. The germline V gene has CDR1 SEHNR and CDR2 FQNEAQ (reference sequence). Trimming stripped 5 bases from V and 8 bases from J, with 9 bases between. CDR3 DNA sequence: TGTGCCAGCAGCCCTGAGGTGGAAGCTTTCTTT. Encoded protein: CASSPEVEAFF.